This entry features one TCR beta chain sequence. Its antigen is not known. Patients with uncontrolled infections, other autoimmune diseases, pregnancy or lactation were excluded. Clinical symptoms, serum thyroxine, TRAb, thyroid ultrasound and orbital computed tomography established diagnosis. TCR beta CDR3 region amplification was performed from RNA transcripts. TCR CDR3 underwent first-round RT-PCR with the HTBI primer set. Via MiXCR, TCRdb re-called the multiplex PCR reads, giving one row per CDR3 protein. The sample comprises hundreds of thousands of distinct CDR3 sequences, 12% to 15% of which are singletons, and roughly 10% rests with the top ten. This record comes from a study of T cells in Graves' hyperthyroidism and ophthalmopathy. Study findings and constraints: Blood shared most expanded thyroid clonotypes above 0.001.

The V gene lost 0 bases and the J gene lost 6 bases, with 12 bases spanning the gap. Germline V gives CDR1 MGHRA, CDR2 YSYEKL. The CDR3 extends over 15 amino acids. This clonotype originated in a woman younger than 35 with Graves' hyperthyroidism. Material: blood. V is TRBV4-1 and J is TRBJ1-5; possible D gene TRBD1, 5 bases. The CDR3 region is CASSQERGVGQPQHF. As DNA, the CDR3 is TGCGCCAGCAGCCAAGAACGGGGGGTGGGTCAGCCCCAGCATTTT.